This TCR beta chain stems from a study of shared clonotypes between healthy human individuals. This clone has only one observation. Sequenced by immunoSEQ multiplex PCR; TCRdb stores in-frame clones only, minus some. The data contain about 2 million clones, approximately 94% of them singletons. Terminally differentiated effector memory CD45RA+ cells were excluded from the naive CD8 cells, which were CD45RO-negative and positively selected for CCR7. The TCR originated in a man between 18 and 29 years old in good health. The sequenced sample was naive CD8+ T cells sorted from blood.

CDR3 sequence reads: CSASDREQFF. CDR3 nucleotide sequence: TGCAGTGCTTCGGACAGGGAGCAGTTCTTC. The chain has TRBV20-1 and TRBJ2-1; TRBD1 aligns across 7 bases. The V gene's germline CDR1 is DFQATT and CDR2 SNEGSKA (reference sequence). The J segment lost 10 bases and the V segment lost 5 bases, leaving 2 bases of the junction unmatched. The CDR3 length is 10 residues.